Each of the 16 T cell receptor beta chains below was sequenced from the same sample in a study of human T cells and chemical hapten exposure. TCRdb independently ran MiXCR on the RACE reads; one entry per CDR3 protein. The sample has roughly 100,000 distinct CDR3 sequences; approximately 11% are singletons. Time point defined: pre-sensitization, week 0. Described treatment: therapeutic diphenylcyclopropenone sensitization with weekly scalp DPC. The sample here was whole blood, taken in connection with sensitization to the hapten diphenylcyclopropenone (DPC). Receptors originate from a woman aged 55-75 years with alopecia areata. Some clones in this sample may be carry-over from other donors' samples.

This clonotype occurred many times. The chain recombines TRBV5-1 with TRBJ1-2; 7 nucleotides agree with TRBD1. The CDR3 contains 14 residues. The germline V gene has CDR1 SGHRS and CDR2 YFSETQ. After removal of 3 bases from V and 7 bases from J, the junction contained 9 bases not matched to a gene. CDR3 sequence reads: CASSYGTEGLGYTF. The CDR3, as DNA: TGCGCCAGCAGCTACGGGACAGAGGGGCTTGGCTACACCTTC.

This chain's CDR3 is CASSPGTSGLRDEQYF. The CDR3 DNA follows: TGTGCCAGCAGCCCCGGGACTAGCGGGCTACGAGACGAGCAGTACTTC. The chain has TRBV7-9 and TRBJ2-7, with TRBD2 identical over 12 bases. V shed 5 bases, J shed 5 bases, and the junction held 10 bases outside the gene matches. The germline V gene has CDR1 SEHNR and CDR2 FQNEAQ (reference sequence). The CDR3 runs to 16 residues. Together with reference TRBV7-9 and TRBJ2-7, the CDR3 gives the full variable domain: DTGVSQNPRHKITKRGQNVTFRCDPISEHNRLYWYRQTLGQGPEFLTYFQNEAQLEKSRLLSDRFSAERPKGSFSTLEIQRTEQGDSAMYLCASSPGTSGLRDEQYFGPGTRLTVT.

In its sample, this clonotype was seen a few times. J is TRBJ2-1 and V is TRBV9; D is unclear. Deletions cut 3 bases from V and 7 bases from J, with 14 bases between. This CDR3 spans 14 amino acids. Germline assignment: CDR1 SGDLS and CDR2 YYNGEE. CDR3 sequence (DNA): TGTGCCAGCAGCGAGGACCCCCATGCGAATGAGCAGTTCTTC. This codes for CASSEDPHANEQFF.

The CDR3 region is CSARSGTSGTDTQYF. The CDR3 region has the DNA TGCAGTGCTAGATCAGGGACTAGCGGCACAGATACGCAGTATTTT. The gene calls are TRBV20-1 and TRBJ2-3; 10 bases fit TRBD2. The CDR3 runs to 15 residues. Unmatched junction bases numbered 3, after V lost 2 bases and J lost 1 base. Per germline, CDR1 DFQATT and CDR2 SNEGSKA (reference sequence).

The CDR3 reads CASSAHVASGTIETQYF. The CDR3 nucleotides are TGCGCCAGCAGTGCCCATGTGGCTAGCGGGACGATAGAGACCCAGTACTTC. This chain links TRBV10-1 with TRBJ2-5; 9 bases align to TRBD2. This CDR3 is built from 17 residues. Trimming removed 4 bases from V and 4 bases from J; junction bases left unmatched: 13. From germline, CDR1 is WNHNN and CDR2 SYGVQD (reference sequence).

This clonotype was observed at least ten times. The CDR3 is CSVDLGGSYEQYF. Written as DNA, the CDR3 is TGCAGCGTTGATCTGGGGGGCTCCTACGAGCAGTACTTC. This chain connects TRBV29-1 to TRBJ2-7; perhaps TRBD2 as D (6 bases). Germline V CDR1 and CDR2: SQVTM, ANQGSEA. The V end was cut by 3 bases, the J end by 0 bases, with 9 bases between. This CDR3 spans 13 amino acids.

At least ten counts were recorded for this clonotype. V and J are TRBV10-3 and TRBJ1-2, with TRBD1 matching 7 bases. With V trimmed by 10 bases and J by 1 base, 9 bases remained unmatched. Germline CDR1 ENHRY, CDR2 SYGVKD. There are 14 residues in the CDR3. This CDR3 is CATADRDYNYGYTF. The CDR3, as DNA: TGTGCCACCGCTGACAGGGATTATAACTATGGCTACACCTTC.

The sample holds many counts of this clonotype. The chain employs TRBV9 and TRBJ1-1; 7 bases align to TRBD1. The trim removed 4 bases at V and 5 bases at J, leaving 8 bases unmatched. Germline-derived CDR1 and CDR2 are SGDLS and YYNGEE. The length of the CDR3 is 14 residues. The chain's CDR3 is CASSPGGEGTEAFF. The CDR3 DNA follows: TGTGCCAGCAGCCCAGGGGGAGAGGGTACTGAAGCTTTCTTT.

The CDR3 DNA is TGCAGTGCTAGAGTCGTCAATGAGCAGTTCTTC. Amino acids: CSARVVNEQFF. The V gene is TRBV20-1, the J gene TRBJ2-1, with no clear D. Germline V gives CDR1 DFQATT, CDR2 SNEGSKA (reference sequence). V lost 1 base, J lost 6 bases, and 4 bases lay in between. The CDR3 has 11 residues.

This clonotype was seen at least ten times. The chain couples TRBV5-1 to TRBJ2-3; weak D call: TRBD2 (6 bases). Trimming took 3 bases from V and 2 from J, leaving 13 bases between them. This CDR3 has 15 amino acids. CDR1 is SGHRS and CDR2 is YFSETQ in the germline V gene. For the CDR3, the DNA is TGCGCCAGCAGCTCGTCGGGACTCGACACAGATACGCAGTATTTT. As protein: CASSSSGLDTDTQYF.

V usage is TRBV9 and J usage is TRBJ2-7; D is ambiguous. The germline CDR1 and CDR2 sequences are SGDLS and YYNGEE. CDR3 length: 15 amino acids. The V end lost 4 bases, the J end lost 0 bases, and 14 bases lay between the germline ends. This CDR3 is CASSPRTDVSYEQYF. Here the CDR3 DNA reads TGTGCCAGCAGCCCAAGGACGGATGTCTCCTACGAGCAGTACTTC.

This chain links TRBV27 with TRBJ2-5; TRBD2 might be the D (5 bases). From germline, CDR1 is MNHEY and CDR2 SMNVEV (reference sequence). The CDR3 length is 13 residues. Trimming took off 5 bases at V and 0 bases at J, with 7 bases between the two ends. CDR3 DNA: TGTGCCAGCAGTGCAGCGGACCAAGAGACCCAGTACTTC. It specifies CASSAADQETQYF.

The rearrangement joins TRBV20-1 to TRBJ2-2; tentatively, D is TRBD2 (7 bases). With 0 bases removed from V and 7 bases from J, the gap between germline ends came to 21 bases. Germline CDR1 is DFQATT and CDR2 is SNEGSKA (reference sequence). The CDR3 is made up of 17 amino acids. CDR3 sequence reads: CSARDPGPGGQGGELFF. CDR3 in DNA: TGCAGTGCTAGAGATCCAGGTCCGGGGGGCCAGGGCGGGGAGCTGTTTTTT.

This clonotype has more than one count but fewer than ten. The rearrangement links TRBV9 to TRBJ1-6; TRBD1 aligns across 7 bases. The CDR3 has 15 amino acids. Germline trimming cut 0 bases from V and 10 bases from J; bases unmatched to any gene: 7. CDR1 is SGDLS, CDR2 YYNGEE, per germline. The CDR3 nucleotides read TGTGCCAGCAGCGTAGAGGTGAGGGGACAGTCACCCCTCCACTTT. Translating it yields CASSVEVRGQSPLHF.

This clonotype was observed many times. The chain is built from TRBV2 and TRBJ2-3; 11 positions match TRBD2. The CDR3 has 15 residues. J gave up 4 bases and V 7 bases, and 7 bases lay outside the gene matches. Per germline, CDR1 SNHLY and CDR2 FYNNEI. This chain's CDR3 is CASNIAGGIADTQYF. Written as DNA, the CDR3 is TGTGCCAGCAATATAGCGGGGGGGATCGCAGATACGCAGTATTTT.

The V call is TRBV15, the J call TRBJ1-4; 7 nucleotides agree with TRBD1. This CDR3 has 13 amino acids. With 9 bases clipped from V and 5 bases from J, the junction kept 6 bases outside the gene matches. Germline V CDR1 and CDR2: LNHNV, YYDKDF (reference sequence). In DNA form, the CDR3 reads TGTGCCACTAACAGGGGATGGAATGAAAAACTGTTTTTT. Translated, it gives CATNRGWNEKLFF.